This T cell receptor beta chain was identified during a study of cytomegalovirus exposure and HLA in healthy donors. With 4 bases clipped from V and 5 bases from J, the junction kept 7 bases outside the gene matches. The germline V gene has CDR1 LGHNA and CDR2 YSLEER. The CDR3 length is 15 residues. PCR employed 60 Vbeta and 13 Jbeta primers. Generated by immunoSEQ multiplex PCR, the TCRdb table keeps only in-frame clones and is missing some. The data hold around 90,000 clones, with approximately 77% observed a single time. Sequencing input: PBMCs. The clonotype originates from a human donor in good health. The rearrangement links TRBV4-3 to TRBJ1-5; the match to TRBD1 covers 8 bases. CDR3 DNA sequence: TGCGCCAGCAGCCCGAGGACAGGGTATGATCAGCCCCAGCATTTT. This codes for CASSPRTGYDQPQHF.